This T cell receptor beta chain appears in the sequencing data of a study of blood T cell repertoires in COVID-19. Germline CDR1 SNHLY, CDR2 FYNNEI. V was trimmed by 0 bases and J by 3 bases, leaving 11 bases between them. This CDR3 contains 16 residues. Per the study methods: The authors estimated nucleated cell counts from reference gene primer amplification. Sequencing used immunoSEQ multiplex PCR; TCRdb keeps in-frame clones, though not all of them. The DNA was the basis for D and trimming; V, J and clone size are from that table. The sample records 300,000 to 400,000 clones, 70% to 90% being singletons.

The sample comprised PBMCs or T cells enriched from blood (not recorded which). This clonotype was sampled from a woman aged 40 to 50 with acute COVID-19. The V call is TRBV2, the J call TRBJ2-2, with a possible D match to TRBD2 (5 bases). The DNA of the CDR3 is TGTGCCAGCAGTGAAGCTGGGAGCATCGACACCGGGGAGCTGTTTTTT. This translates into CASSEAGSIDTGELFF.